This T cell receptor beta chain was sequenced for a study of shared clonotypes between healthy human individuals. The V gene's germline CDR1 is MDHEN and CDR2 SYDVKM. The CDR3 is 14 amino acids. The V gene lost 6 bases and the J gene lost 0 bases, with 12 bases spanning the gap. Broader study findings: Shared clonotypes across all four donors exceeded non-shared ones in generation probability. Estimated richness was generally greater in naive than memory subsets. Sequencing depth was predicted to influence how clonotypes are shared among donors.

For this clone: Its matching antigen is unknown.

Sequencing was at deep level. Assay used: immunoSEQ multiplex PCR; TCRdb lists only in-frame clones, some missing. The sample lists hundreds of thousands of clones, around 73% seen once, with around 1.8% in the top ten. This receptor was identified in a woman aged 25 to 39 in good health. The chain has TRBV28 and TRBJ2-7; a weak D match, TRBD1 (5 bases). The material sequenced was memory CD4+ T cells sorted from blood. Subset: CD45RA-negative fraction. CDR3 in DNA: TGTGCCAGCAGGATACAGGAGAGCTCCTACGAGCAGTACTTC. Translated, it gives CASRIQESSYEQYF.